Each of the 17 T cell receptor beta chains below was sequenced from the same sample in a study of blood T cell repertoires in COVID-19. TCRdb keeps only in-frame clones here, not all; method: immunoSEQ multiplex PCR. The sample records 130,000 or so clones, over 75% being singletons. Sequences were obtained from peripheral blood. The receptors shown here come from a man in his sixties with acute or convalescent COVID-19.

The sample holds a few counts of this clone. The chain combines TRBV7-2 with TRBJ1-2; D is perhaps TRBD1 (5 bases). The CDR3 length is 15 residues. CDR1 SGHTA and CDR2 FQGNSA come from the germline V gene. The V gene lost 3 bases and the J gene lost 2 bases, with 13 bases spanning the gap. Here the CDR3 DNA reads TGTGCCAGCAGCTTGGGGGAGGGAGGGAACTATGGCTACACCTTC. Its translation is CASSLGEGGNYGYTF.

The CDR3 sequence: CASSLVQAATNEQFF. The DNA for the CDR3 is TGTGCCAGCAGCTTAGTCCAGGCTGCGACCAATGAGCAGTTCTTC. The rearrangement uses TRBV7-9 and TRBJ2-1, with unresolved D. CDR1 is SEHNR and CDR2 is FQNEAQ in the germline V gene (reference sequence). The CDR3 has 15 residues. Trimming took off 1 base at V and 6 bases at J, with 13 bases between the two ends.

Note on this clone: The same CDR3 can be traced to other DNA sequences in this sample. The chain carries TRBV11-2 and TRBJ2-3; 8 positions agree with TRBD2. The CDR3 contains 15 residues. CDR1 is SGHAT, CDR2 FQNNGV, per germline. V shed 2 bases and J 1 base; nucleotides not matched to a gene: 2. The CDR3 protein is CASSLTGGGTDTQYF. CDR3 DNA sequence: TGTGCCAGCAGCTTAACGGGAGGGGGCACAGATACGCAGTATTTT.

V is TRBV24-1 and J is TRBJ2-1, with a tentative D call TRBD1 (6 bases). CDR1 and CDR2 (germline): KGHDR, SFDVKD. CDR3 length: 16 residues. V lost 0 bases and J lost 4, with 12 bases in between. Written as DNA, the CDR3 is TGTGCCACCAGTGATTTGGGGTCAGGGACATACAATGAGCAGTTCTTC. Amino acid sequence: CATSDLGSGTYNEQFF.

The sample holds a few counts of this clone. The rearrangement links TRBV18 to TRBJ1-2, with no clear D. The V gene lost 3 bases and the J gene lost 1 base, with 15 bases spanning the gap. Germline V gene lookup returns CDR1 KGHSH and CDR2 LQKENI. The CDR3 consists of 16 residues. CDR3 nucleotide sequence: TGTGCCAGCTCACCTCTCGATAGGGAGTATAACTATGGCTACACCTTC. Translating gives CASSPLDREYNYGYTF.

The chain carries TRBV5-8 and TRBJ1-4; maybe TRBD1 (5 bases). Between the trimmed V and J ends, which lost 5 bases and 7 bases, there was a span of 18 bases. Germline CDR1 and CDR2: SGHTS and YDEGEE. This CDR3 has 15 residues. As DNA, the CDR3 is TGTGCCAGCAGACCAACGGGGCCGGAGGGTGAAAAACTGTTTTTT. This codes for CASRPTGPEGEKLFF.

This clone was recorded a few times. V gene TRBV21-1 combines with J gene TRBJ2-7; the D call TRBD1 from the table was never checked on the DNA. TRBV21-1 is designated a pseudogene. The length of the CDR3 is 15 residues. The CDR3: CASSKANRGAYEQYF. The CDR3 DNA follows: TGTGCCAGCAGCAAAGCAAACAGGGGGGCCTACGAGCAGTACTTC.

V gene TRBV11-2 combines with J gene TRBJ2-7, with D perhaps TRBD2 (6 bases). This CDR3 is 11 amino acids long. Germline CDR1 SGHAT, CDR2 FQNNGV. V was cut by 5 bases and J by 9 bases, with 11 bases left in between. The CDR3 DNA reads as TGTGCCAGCAGCCTGGGACTTTTGCAGTACTTC. Translated: CASSLGLLQYF. The full variable domain, its missing parts supplied by reference TRBV11-2 and TRBJ2-7, is EAGVAQSPRYKIIEKRQSVAFWCNPISGHATLYWYQQILGQGPKLLIQFQNNGVVDDSQLPKDRFSAERLKGVDSTLKIQPAKLEDSAVYLCASSLGLLQYFGPGTRLTVT.

This chain uses TRBV3-1 (or the pseudogene TRBV3-2) with TRBJ1-1; no reliable D call. This CDR3 comprises 15 residues. V dropped 1 base and J dropped 4 bases, with 13 bases sitting between them. The germline CDR1 and CDR2 sequences are LGHDT and YNNKEL (reference sequence). The CDR3 sequence: CASSQAPPGCTEAFF. The CDR3 DNA is TGTGCCAGCAGCCAAGCCCCGCCGGGTTGCACTGAAGCTTTCTTT.

V and J are TRBV7-2 and TRBJ2-1, with D maybe TRBD1 (7 bases). The germline V and J ends were trimmed by 1 base and 9 bases, with 13 bases remaining between them. The length of the CDR3 is 14 residues. The V gene's germline CDR1 is SGHTA and CDR2 FQGNSA. CDR3 coding DNA: TGTGCCAGCAGCTTAGGCAGGGGGAGGAGTGAGCAGTTCTTC. Its translation is CASSLGRGRSEQFF.

In its sample, this clone was seen once. The chain recombines TRBV6-4 with TRBJ2-3, with 8 bases fitting TRBD2. From germline, CDR1 is MRHNA and CDR2 SNTAGT. The CDR3 sequence is 15 residues long. V trimming: 6 bases; J trimming: 6 bases; junction bases outside the gene matches: 11. In DNA form, the CDR3 reads TGTGCCAGCAGGCCGACTAGCGCGACCCCGGATACGCAGTATTTT. This encodes CASRPTSATPDTQYF.

The chain couples TRBV3-1 (or the pseudogene TRBV3-2) to TRBJ2-3; possibly TRBD2 for D (6 bases). Trimming took off 0 bases at V and 4 bases at J, with 14 bases between the two ends. This CDR3 contains 16 residues. The germline V gene encodes CDR1 LGHDT and CDR2 YNNKEL (reference sequence). The chain's CDR3 is CASSQETAGSPDTQYF. CDR3 nucleotide sequence: TGTGCCAGCAGCCAAGAAACGGCGGGGAGCCCAGATACGCAGTATTTT.

CDR3 DNA sequence: TGCAGCGTTGTCAGCGGGAGCTCCTACGAGCAGTACTTC. Translating gives CSVVSGSSYEQYF. The J gene is TRBJ2-7, the V gene TRBV29-1, with 8 bases lining up with TRBD2. The germline V gene encodes CDR1 SQVTM and CDR2 ANQGSEA. The CDR3 runs 13 residues. Trimming removed 4 bases from V and 0 bases from J; junction bases left unmatched: 2.

The chain has TRBV11-2 and TRBJ2-3, with D possibly matching TRBD2 (6 bases). The CDR3 is 14 amino acids. V dropped 5 bases and J dropped 4 bases, with 13 bases sitting between them. CDR1 is SGHAT, CDR2 FQNNGV, per germline. CDR3 DNA: TGTGCCAGCAGCCCCCCCGGGAGCCCAGATACGCAGTATTTT. Translation gives CASSPPGSPDTQYF.

The chain joins TRBV29-1 to TRBJ1-2; D perhaps matches TRBD1 (5 bases). Trimming took off 3 bases at V and 8 bases at J, with 16 bases between the two ends. CDR3 length: 13 residues. Germline CDR1 is SQVTM and CDR2 is ANQGSEA. Written as DNA, the CDR3 is TGCAGCGTTGAGCCCGGGCAGGGAAACGGCTACACCTTC. Translating gives CSVEPGQGNGYTF.

The chain is built from TRBV2 and TRBJ2-3, with D perhaps matching TRBD1 (6 bases). Per the germline V gene, CDR1 is SNHLY and CDR2 is FYNNEI. The ends were cut back, 3 bases at V and 5 bases at J, with 6 bases in the middle. CDR3 length: 12 residues. The CDR3 coding sequence is TGTGCCAGCAGTGACAGGGGAGATACGCAGTATTTT. It translates to CASSDRGDTQYF.

V is TRBV27 and J is TRBJ2-7; D might be TRBD2 (6 bases). Germline CDR1 reads MNHEY; CDR2 reads SMNVEV (reference sequence). The CDR3 has 11 residues. The V gene lost 8 bases and the J gene lost 7 bases, with 12 bases spanning the gap. CDR3 region: CASSEGREQYF. CDR3 bases: TGTGCCAGCTCGGAGGGGAGGGAGCAGTACTTC.